These T cell receptor beta chains were read from a single sample in a study of cytomegalovirus exposure and HLA in healthy donors. The assay was immunoSEQ multiplex PCR, and TCRdb's table has in-frame clones only and misses some. The sample has about 160,000 clones; less than 90% are singletons. What was sequenced was PBMCs. The source of these receptors is a woman under 30 in good health and CMV-seronegative. Both conserved end residues are part of each CDR3. Each record gives: CDR3 length, J gene, D gene, clone size, V gene, CDR3 DNA, CDR3 protein. The D gene is left open where the match is weak. Size values are once, few and many counts, or a class for expanded clones, and some rows have none.

>15|TRBJ2-1|TRBD1|NA|TRBV27
TGTGCCAGCAGGAAGGAGACAGGGGCCTACAATGAGCAGTTCTTC
CASRKETGAYNEQFF
>16|TRBJ1-1|TRBD1|NA|TRBV19
TGTGCCAGTAGTATGGGGACAGGGGCCTTTAGCACTGAAGCTTTCTTT
CASSMGTGAFSTEAFF
>13|TRBJ1-1|NA|NA|TRBV9
TGTGCCAGCAGCGCGGGCGGAGGCACTGAAGCTTTCTTT
CASSAGGGTEAFF
>19|TRBJ1-1|TRBD1|NA|TRBV5-1
TGCGCCAGCAGCTTCTCCCCGATTCAGGGGGCAGGGGGCGACACTGAAGCTTTCTTT
CASSFSPIQGAGGDTEAFF
>15|TRBJ2-3|TRBD1|once|TRBV11-3
TGTGCCAGCGGTCCCGGGACAGGGGGCGCAGATACGCAGTATTTT
CASGPGTGGADTQYF
>16|TRBJ2-5|TRBD2|NA|TRBV18
TGTGCCAGCTCACCCGGGACTAGCGGGAGAGGGGAGACCCAGTACTTC
CASSPGTSGRGETQYF
>14|TRBJ2-7|TRBD2|NA|TRBV19
TGTGCCAGTAGTAGTAGCGGGAGAGAATACGAGCAGTACTTC
CASSSSGREYEQYF
>15|TRBJ1-3|NA|few|TRBV6-5
TGTGCCAGCAGTTACAGGTTACAGGGAGGAAACACCATATATTTT
CASSYRLQGGNTIYF
>13|TRBJ2-7|TRBD1|NA|TRBV28
TGTGCCAGCAGGAACAGGGGGTCCTACGAGCAGTACTTC
CASRNRGSYEQYF
>16|TRBJ2-3|NA|NA|TRBV5-1
TGCGCCAGCAGCTTCCTGGAGGTTTTTAGCACAGATACGCAGTATTTT
CASSFLEVFSTDTQYF
>17|TRBJ1-3|NA|few|TRBV7-9
TGTGCCAGCAGCGGTCGGGAACGGACCCTCTCTGGAAACACCATATATTTT
CASSGRERTLSGNTIYF
>14|TRBJ2-7|NA|once|TRBV9
TGTGCCAGCAGCGTAGGTGGCGCGGCCTACGAGCAGTACTTC
CASSVGGAAYEQYF
>16|TRBJ1-1|NA|NA|TRBV7-8
TGTGCCAGCAGCTTATTTATTGCCAGGGCGGACACTGAAGCTTTCTTT
CASSLFIARADTEAFF
>14|TRBJ2-2|NA|NA|TRBV11-1
TGTGCCACCAAACGAGGAACGAACACCGGGGAGCTGTTTTTT
CATKRGTNTGELFF
>15|TRBJ2-1|TRBD2|NA|TRBV11-3
TGTGCCAGCAGCTACGGCGGGGGGAATTACAATGAGCAGTTCTTC
CASSYGGGNYNEQFF
>16|TRBJ2-2|TRBD1|NA|TRBV7-6
TGTGCCAGCAGCTCCAGACAGGGGGCGAACACCGGGGAGCTGTTTTTT
CASSSRQGANTGELFF